The rows below give T cell receptor beta chains drawn from one sample of a study of early T cells in non-severe SARS-CoV-2 infection. In TCRdb, the 5' RACE reads were re-called with MiXCR into one record per CDR3 protein. The sample has more than 55,000 distinct CDR3 sequences, around 9.3% seen once; the top ten hold roughly 15%. The sequenced sample was whole blood. These receptors were collected from an adult who was a healthcare worker with PCR-confirmed SARS-CoV-2 infection or an uninfected control (not recorded which). The CDR3 runs from the conserved cysteine through the conserved F or W. D genes are given only for firm matches. Some rows mark clone size as missing; the rest say once, few, many or name a class of expanded clone.

d_gene,v_gene,abundance,j_gene,CDR3aa,CDR3nt
TRBD1,TRBV7-7,medium-sized,TRBJ1-1,CASSIRDSPLNTEAFF,TGTGCCAGCAGTATCCGGGACAGCCCTCTGAACACTGAAGCTTTCTTT
NA,TRBV18,NA,TRBJ2-7,CASSPTIHWAYEQYF,TGTGCCAGCTCACCCACGATCCACTGGGCTTACGAGCAGTACTTC
NA,TRBV28,NA,TRBJ1-6,CASSQPPTGNSPLHF,TGTGCCAGCAGCCAACCCCCGACGGGTAATTCACCCCTCCACTTT
NA,TRBV6-2/TRBV6-3,NA,TRBJ2-5,CASIRRLQETQYF,TGTGCCAGCATTAGGCGGCTCCAAGAGACCCAGTACTTC
TRBD2,TRBV19,few,TRBJ2-2,CASSPRQLAGSTGELFF,TGTGCCAGTAGTCCCCGACAACTAGCGGGAAGCACCGGGGAGCTGTTTTTT
NA,TRBV7-9,many,TRBJ1-1,CASSLVAGGNTEVFF,NA
NA,TRBV6-6,few,TRBJ2-2,CASRQQGSNTGELFF,TGTGCCAGCAGACAACAGGGATCGAACACCGGGGAGCTGTTTTTT
TRBD2,TRBV27,many,TRBJ2-1,CASSFGLAGEQFF,TGTGCCAGCAGTTTCGGACTAGCTGGGGAGCAGTTCTTC
TRBD1,TRBV5-1,NA,TRBJ1-1,CASNLGERTGNTEAFF,TGCGCCAGCAACTTGGGGGAAAGGACAGGGAACACTGAAGCTTTCTTT
TRBD2,TRBV19,many,TRBJ2-5,CASSSHGRSGTQYF,TGTGCCAGTAGTTCCCACGGGAGGTCCGGAACCCAGTACTTC
TRBD1,TRBV7-3,many,TRBJ2-5,CASSLTGGAETQYF,TGTGCCAGCAGCCTGACAGGGGGCGCAGAGACCCAGTACTTC
NA,TRBV7-9,many,TRBJ1-2,CASSLSRDYGYTF,TGTGCCAGCAGCTTAAGTCGCGACTATGGCTACACCTTC
NA,TRBV12-3/TRBV12-4,few,TRBJ1-1,CASSLPGEIEAFF,TGTGCCAGCAGTTTGCCAGGGGAAATTGAAGCTTTCTTT
TRBD2,TRBV7-9,many,TRBJ2-1,CASSLGTSGSLVNEQFF,TGTGCCAGCAGCTTAGGGACTAGCGGGAGTTTGGTCAATGAGCAGTTCTTC
TRBD1,TRBV7-2,many,TRBJ2-6,CASSLGQGRGLSGANVLTF,TGTGCCAGCAGCTTAGGACAGGGCCGGGGCCTAAGTGGGGCCAACGTCCTGACTTTC
TRBD2,TRBV3-1,NA,TRBJ2-2,CASSQVPQLAGHTGELFF,TGTGCCAGCAGCCAAGTCCCCCAGCTAGCGGGACACACCGGGGAGCTGTTTTTT
NA,TRBV27,few,TRBJ2-1,CASSSVTEQFF,TGTGCCAGCAGTTCCGTCACTGAGCAGTTCTTC
NA,TRBV28,many,TRBJ1-1,CASSPASLASMNTEAFF,TGTGCCAGCAGTCCCGCCTCTTTGGCCAGCATGAACACTGAAGCTTTCTTT
NA,TRBV5-6,few,TRBJ2-5,CASSLPGQYQETQYF,TGTGCCAGCAGCTTGCCAGGACAGTACCAAGAGACCCAGTACTTC
NA,TRBV28,NA,TRBJ2-3,CASSSPGAVADTQYF,TGTGCCAGCAGTTCCCCCGGAGCCGTCGCAGATACGCAGTATTTT
TRBD2,TRBV12-3/TRBV12-4,NA,TRBJ2-3,CARAGGWSDTQYF,TGTGCCAGAGCGGGAGGGTGGTCAGATACGCAGTATTTT
TRBD2,TRBV11-2,few,TRBJ2-2,CASSIRSLRLAGVLGELFF,TGTGCCAGCAGCATACGGTCGCTCAGACTAGCGGGAGTACTCGGGGAGCTGTTTTTT
TRBD2,TRBV5-4,NA,TRBJ2-1,CASRPAGLAFDEQFF,TGTGCCAGCAGACCGGCGGGACTAGCGTTCGATGAGCAGTTCTTC
NA,TRBV28,many,TRBJ2-1,CASTSQNEQFF,TGTGCCAGCACTTCGCAGAATGAGCAGTTCTTC
NA,TRBV9,many,TRBJ2-7,CASSVDADPSYEQYF,TGTGCCAGCAGCGTAGATGCGGATCCCTCCTACGAGCAGTACTTC
NA,TRBV27,many,TRBJ1-5,CASSLQSRPQHF,TGTGCCAGCAGTTTACAGTCCAGGCCCCAGCATTTT
NA,TRBV28,NA,TRBJ2-5,CASNPSGQETQYF,TGTGCCAGCAACCCCTCGGGCCAAGAGACCCAGTACTTC
NA,TRBV7-3,NA,TRBJ2-5,CANSSDGETQYF,TGTGCCAACAGTTCCGACGGAGAGACCCAGTACTTC
NA,TRBV5-1,many,TRBJ2-1,CASSDLDLGEQFF,TGCGCCAGCAGCGACCTAGATCTCGGTGAGCAGTTCTTC
TRBD2,TRBV6-2/TRBV6-3,many,TRBJ2-2,CASSYEGGYTGELFF,TGTGCCAGCAGTTATGAGGGAGGGTACACCGGGGAGCTGTTTTTT
TRBD1,TRBV6-5,NA,TRBJ2-7,CASWGTGGSEQYF,TGTGCCAGCTGGGGGACAGGGGGCTCCGAGCAGTACTTC
NA,TRBV27,many,TRBJ2-3,CASRAQTHTDTQYF,TGTGCCAGCAGGGCCCAGACCCACACAGATACGCAGTATTTT
NA,TRBV10-3,many,TRBJ1-2,CAISEHDRSTGPYGYTF,TGTGCCATCAGTGAACATGACAGGTCCACGGGTCCCTATGGCTACACCTTC
NA,TRBV3-1,NA,TRBJ1-2,CASSQVWDVNNYGYTF,TGTGCCAGCAGCCAAGTTTGGGACGTGAATAACTATGGCTACACCTTC
TRBD1,TRBV7-6,few,TRBJ2-7,CASSPMTGSYEQYF,TGTGCCAGCAGCCCCATGACAGGGTCCTACGAGCAGTACTTC
TRBD2,TRBV5-1,NA,TRBJ2-1,CASRGTSGSNPYNEQFF,TGCGCCAGCAGGGGGACTAGCGGGAGTAATCCCTACAATGAGCAGTTCTTC
TRBD1,TRBV3-1,many,TRBJ2-7,CASSTGDRGYEQYF,TGTGCCAGCAGCACCGGGGACAGGGGATACGAGCAGTACTTC
NA,TRBV28,few,TRBJ1-1,CASSPEGFFTEAFF,TGTGCCAGCAGCCCGGAAGGGTTCTTCACTGAAGCTTTCTTT
NA,TRBV6-2/TRBV6-3,many,TRBJ1-5,CASSYSDQPQHF,TGTGCCAGCAGTTACTCGGATCAGCCCCAGCATTTT
NA,TRBV7-2,many,TRBJ1-2,CASSLATGHSGYTF,TGTGCCAGCAGCTTAGCTACGGGACATAGCGGCTACACCTTC
TRBD2,TRBV7-2,many,TRBJ2-2,CASSLAPSGRAYTGELFF,TGTGCCAGCAGCTTGGCCCCTAGCGGGAGGGCTTACACCGGGGAGCTGTTTTTT
TRBD2,TRBV3-1,NA,TRBJ2-1,CASSQDLGLAGGGQFF,TGTGCCAGCAGCCAAGATTTAGGACTAGCGGGAGGCGGTCAGTTCTTC
NA,TRBV6-2/TRBV6-3,many,TRBJ1-2,CASSYRGLLTDLFNYGYTF,TGTGCCAGCAGTTACCGGGGACTGTTGACGGACCTCTTTAACTATGGCTACACCTTC
NA,TRBV7-9,NA,TRBJ2-7,CASSFVNEQYF,TGTGCCAGCAGCTTTGTTAACGAGCAGTACTTC
TRBD2,TRBV20-1,NA,TRBJ2-7,CSAHWTSGRDEQYF,TGCAGTGCGCATTGGACTAGCGGGAGGGACGAGCAGTACTTC
NA,TRBV6-2/TRBV6-3,few,TRBJ2-7,CASSYRTAPSYEQYF,TGTGCCAGCAGTTATCGGACAGCCCCATCCTACGAGCAGTACTTC
NA,TRBV28,many,TRBJ2-7,CASSPTGTYEQYF,TGTGCCAGCAGTCCCACAGGAACCTACGAGCAGTACTTC
NA,TRBV6-6,many,TRBJ1-4,CASYRTYEKLFF,TGTGCCAGCTATAGAACATATGAAAAACTGTTTTTT
TRBD1,TRBV20-1,NA,TRBJ1-4,CSSPGQGEKLFF,TGCAGTTCTCCGGGACAGGGGGAAAAACTGTTTTTT
TRBD1,TRBV7-2,many,TRBJ1-2,CGTGFLHYGYTF,TGTGGGACAGGGTTCCTTCACTATGGCTACACCTTC